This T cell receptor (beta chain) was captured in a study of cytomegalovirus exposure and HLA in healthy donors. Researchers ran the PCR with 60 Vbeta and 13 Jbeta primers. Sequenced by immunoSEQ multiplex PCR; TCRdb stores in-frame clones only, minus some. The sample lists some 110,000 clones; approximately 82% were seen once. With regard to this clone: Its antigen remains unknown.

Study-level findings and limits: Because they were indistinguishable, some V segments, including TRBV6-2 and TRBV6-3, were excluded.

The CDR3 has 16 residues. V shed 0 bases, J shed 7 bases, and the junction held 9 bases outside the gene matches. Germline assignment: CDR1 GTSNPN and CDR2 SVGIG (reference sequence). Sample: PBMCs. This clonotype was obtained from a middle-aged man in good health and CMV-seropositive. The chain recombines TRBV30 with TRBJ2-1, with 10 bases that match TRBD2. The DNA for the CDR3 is TGTGCCTGGAGTGTAGCGCTAGCGGGAGTTCGGAATGAGCAGTTCTTC. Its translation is CAWSVALAGVRNEQFF.